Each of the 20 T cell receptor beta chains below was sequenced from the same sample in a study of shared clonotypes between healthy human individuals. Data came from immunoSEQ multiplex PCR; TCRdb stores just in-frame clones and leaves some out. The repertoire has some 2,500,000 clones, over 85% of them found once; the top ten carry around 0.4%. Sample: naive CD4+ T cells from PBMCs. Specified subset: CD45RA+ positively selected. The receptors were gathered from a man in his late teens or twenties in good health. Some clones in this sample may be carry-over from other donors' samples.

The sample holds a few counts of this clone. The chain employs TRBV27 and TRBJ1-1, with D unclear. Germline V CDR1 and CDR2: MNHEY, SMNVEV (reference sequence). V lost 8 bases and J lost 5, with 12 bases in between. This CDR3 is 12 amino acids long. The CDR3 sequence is CASRAAGTEAFF. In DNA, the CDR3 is TGTGCCAGCCGGGCCGCGGGGACTGAAGCTTTCTTT.

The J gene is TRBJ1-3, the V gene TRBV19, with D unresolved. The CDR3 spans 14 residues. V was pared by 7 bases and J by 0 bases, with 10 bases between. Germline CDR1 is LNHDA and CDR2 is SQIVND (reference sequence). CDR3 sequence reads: CASNRPSSGNTIYF. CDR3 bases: TGTGCCAGTAATCGACCGAGCTCTGGAAACACCATATATTTT.

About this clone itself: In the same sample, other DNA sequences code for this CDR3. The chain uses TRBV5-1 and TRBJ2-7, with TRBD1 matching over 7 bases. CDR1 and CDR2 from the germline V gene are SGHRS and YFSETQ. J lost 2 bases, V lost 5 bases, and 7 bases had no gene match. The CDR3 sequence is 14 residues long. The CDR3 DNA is TGCGCCAGCAGTCTCCGACAGGGTGCCTACGAGCAGTACTTC. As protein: CASSLRQGAYEQYF.

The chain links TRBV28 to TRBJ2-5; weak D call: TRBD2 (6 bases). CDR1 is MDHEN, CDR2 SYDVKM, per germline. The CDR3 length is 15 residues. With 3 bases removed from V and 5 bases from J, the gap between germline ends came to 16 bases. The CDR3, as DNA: TGTGCCAGCAGTTTCGGGACTCGAACTGGGGAGACCCAGTACTTC. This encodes CASSFGTRTGETQYF.

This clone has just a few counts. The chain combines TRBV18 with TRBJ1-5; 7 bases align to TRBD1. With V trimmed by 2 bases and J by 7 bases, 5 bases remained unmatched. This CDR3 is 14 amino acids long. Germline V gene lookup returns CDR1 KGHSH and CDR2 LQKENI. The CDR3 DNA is TGTGCCAGCTCACCAAGTGACAGGGCCCAGCCCCAGCATTTT. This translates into CASSPSDRAQPQHF.

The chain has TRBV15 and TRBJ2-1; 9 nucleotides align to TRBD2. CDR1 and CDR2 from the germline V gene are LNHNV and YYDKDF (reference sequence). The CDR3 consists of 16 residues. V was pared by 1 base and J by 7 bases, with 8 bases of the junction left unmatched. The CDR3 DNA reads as TGTGCCACCAGCAGAGGCCCCAGCGGGAGGAATAATGAGCAGTTCTTC. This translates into CATSRGPSGRNNEQFF.

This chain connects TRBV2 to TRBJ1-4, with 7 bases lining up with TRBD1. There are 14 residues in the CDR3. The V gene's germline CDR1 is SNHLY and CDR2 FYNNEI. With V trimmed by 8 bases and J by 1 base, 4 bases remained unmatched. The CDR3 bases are TGTGCCAGCCACTGGGACAGAACTAATGAAAAACTGTTTTTT. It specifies CASHWDRTNEKLFF.

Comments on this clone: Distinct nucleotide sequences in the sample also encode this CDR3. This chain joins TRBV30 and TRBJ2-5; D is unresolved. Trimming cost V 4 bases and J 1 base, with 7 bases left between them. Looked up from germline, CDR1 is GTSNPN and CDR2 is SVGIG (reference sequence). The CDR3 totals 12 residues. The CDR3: CAWTSGQETQYF. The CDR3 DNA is TGTGCCTGGACCTCCGGCCAAGAGACCCAGTACTTC.

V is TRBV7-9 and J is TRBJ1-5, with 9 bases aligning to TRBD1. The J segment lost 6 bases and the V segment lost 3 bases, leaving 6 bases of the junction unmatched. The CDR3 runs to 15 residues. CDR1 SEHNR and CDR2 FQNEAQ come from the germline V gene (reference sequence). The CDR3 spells CASSFGTGFGQPQHF. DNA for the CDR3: TGTGCCAGCAGCTTCGGGACAGGGTTCGGTCAGCCCCAGCATTTT.

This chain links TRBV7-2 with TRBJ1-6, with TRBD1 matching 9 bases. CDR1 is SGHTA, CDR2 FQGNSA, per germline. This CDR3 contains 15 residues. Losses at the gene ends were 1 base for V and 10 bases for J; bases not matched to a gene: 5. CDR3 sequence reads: CASSLVYRGQSPLHF. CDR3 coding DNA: TGTGCCAGCAGCTTAGTGTACAGGGGGCAATCACCCCTCCACTTT.

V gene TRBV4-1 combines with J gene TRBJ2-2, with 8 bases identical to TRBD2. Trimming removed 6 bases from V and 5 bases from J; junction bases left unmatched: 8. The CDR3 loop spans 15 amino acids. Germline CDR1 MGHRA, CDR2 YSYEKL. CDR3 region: CASRLPGRGTGELFF. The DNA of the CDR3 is TGCGCCAGCAGACTCCCCGGGAGGGGGACCGGGGAGCTGTTTTTT.

CDR3 sequence (DNA): TGTGCCAGCAGTAACATAATTATCGTTCCAGTTGTAGCCAAAAACATTCAGTACTTC. It specifies CASSNIIIVPVVAKNIQYF. The chain combines TRBV28 with TRBJ2-4; no firm D call. CDR1 is MDHEN and CDR2 is SYDVKM in the germline V gene. The germline V and J ends were trimmed by 5 bases and 0 bases, with 23 bases remaining between them. There are 19 residues in the CDR3. Full variable domain (outside the CDR3, taken from reference TRBV28 and TRBJ2-4): DVKVTQSSRYLVKRTGEKVFLECVQDMDHENMFWYRQDPGLGLRLIYFSYDVKMKEKGDIPEGYSVSREKKERFSLILESASTNQTSMYLCASSNIIIVPVVAKNIQYFGAGTRLSVL.

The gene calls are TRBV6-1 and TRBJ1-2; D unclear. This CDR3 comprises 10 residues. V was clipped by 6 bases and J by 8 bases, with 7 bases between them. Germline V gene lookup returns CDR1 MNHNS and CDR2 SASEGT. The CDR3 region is CASRDFGYTF. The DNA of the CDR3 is TGTGCCAGCAGGGACTTCGGCTACACCTTC.

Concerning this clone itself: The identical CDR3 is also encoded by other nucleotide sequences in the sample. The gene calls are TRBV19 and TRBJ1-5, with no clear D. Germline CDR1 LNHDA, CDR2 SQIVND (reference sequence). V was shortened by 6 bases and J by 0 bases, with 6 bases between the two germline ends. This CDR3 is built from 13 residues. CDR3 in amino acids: CASRGYSNQPQHF. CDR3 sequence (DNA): TGTGCCAGTAGGGGGTATAGCAATCAGCCCCAGCATTTT.

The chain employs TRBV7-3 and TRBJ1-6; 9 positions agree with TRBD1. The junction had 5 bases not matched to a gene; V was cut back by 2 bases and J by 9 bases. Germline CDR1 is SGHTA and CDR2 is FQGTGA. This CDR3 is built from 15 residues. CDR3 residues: CASSLLGTGFSPLHF. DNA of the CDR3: TGTGCCAGCAGCTTACTCGGGACAGGGTTTTCACCCCTCCACTTT.

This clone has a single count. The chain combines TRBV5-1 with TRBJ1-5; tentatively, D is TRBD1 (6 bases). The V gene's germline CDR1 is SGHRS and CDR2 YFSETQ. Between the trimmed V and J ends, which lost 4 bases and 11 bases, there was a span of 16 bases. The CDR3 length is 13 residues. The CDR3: CASSLQQGMAQHF. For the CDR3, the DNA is TGCGCCAGCAGCCTACAACAGGGTATGGCCCAGCATTTT.

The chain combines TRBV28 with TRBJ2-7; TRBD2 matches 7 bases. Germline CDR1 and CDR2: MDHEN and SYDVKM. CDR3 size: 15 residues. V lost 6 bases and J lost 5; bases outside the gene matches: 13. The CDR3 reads CASSPGRFGRNEQYF. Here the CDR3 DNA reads TGTGCCAGCAGCCCCGGGAGGTTCGGGAGAAACGAGCAGTACTTC.

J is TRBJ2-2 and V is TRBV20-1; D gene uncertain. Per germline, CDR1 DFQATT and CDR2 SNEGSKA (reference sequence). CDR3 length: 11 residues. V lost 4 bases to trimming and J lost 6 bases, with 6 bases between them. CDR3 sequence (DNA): TGCAGTGCTATCGGGCCCGGGGAGCTGTTTTTT. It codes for CSAIGPGELFF.

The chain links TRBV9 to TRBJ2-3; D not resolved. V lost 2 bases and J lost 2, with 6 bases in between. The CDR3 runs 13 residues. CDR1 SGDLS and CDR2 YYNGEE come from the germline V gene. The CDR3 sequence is CASSVSDTDTQYF. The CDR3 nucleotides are TGTGCCAGCAGCGTGTCGGACACAGATACGCAGTATTTT.

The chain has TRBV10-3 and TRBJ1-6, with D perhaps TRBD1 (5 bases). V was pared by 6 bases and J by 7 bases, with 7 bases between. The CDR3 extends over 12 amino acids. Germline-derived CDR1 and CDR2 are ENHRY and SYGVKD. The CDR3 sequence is CAIRGRNSPLHF. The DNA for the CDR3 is TGTGCCATCAGGGGGCGGAATTCACCCCTCCACTTT.